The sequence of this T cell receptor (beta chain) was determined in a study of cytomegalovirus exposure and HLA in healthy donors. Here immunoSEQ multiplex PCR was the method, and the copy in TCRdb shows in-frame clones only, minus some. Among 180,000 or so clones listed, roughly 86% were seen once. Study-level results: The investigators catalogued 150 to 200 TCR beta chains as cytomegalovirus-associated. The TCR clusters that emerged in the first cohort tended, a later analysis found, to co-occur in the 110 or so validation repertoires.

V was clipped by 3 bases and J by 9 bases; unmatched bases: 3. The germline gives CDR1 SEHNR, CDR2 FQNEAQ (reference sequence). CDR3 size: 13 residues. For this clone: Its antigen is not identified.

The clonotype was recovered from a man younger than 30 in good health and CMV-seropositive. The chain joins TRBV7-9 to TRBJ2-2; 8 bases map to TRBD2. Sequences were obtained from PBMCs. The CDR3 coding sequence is TGTGCCAGCAGCTTTGCGGGAGGATGGGAGCTGTTTTTT. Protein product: CASSFAGGWELFF.